This T cell receptor beta chain comes out of a study of blood T cell repertoires in COVID-19. Study context: Material from acute and convalescent COVID-19 was sourced from the United States, Italy and Spain. T cells, B-cell-depleted T cells, or PBMCs provided the cDNA or gDNA that served as material.

Original processing methods: The assay estimated nucleated cells by amplifying reference gene primers. Only in-frame clones appear in the TCRdb table, and some are missing; sequencing was by immunoSEQ multiplex PCR. Clone size and V and J calls were adopted from that table, with D and trimming inferred from the DNA. The sample gives about 140,000 clones, over 65% of which show up once; around 4.2% is in the top ten. Germline V CDR1 and CDR2: MNHNS, SASEGT. CDR3 length equals 18 residues. V lost 4 bases to trimming and J lost 0 bases; unmatched junction nucleotides: 8. This receptor was identified in an elderly woman with active or convalescent COVID-19. The rearrangement uses TRBV6-1 and TRBJ2-6; TRBD1 aligns across 8 bases. Sequenced: peripheral blood. The CDR3 is CASSVRRDRLSGANVLTF. The CDR3 bases are TGTGCCAGCAGTGTCCGCCGGGACAGGCTCTCTGGGGCCAACGTCCTGACTTTC.